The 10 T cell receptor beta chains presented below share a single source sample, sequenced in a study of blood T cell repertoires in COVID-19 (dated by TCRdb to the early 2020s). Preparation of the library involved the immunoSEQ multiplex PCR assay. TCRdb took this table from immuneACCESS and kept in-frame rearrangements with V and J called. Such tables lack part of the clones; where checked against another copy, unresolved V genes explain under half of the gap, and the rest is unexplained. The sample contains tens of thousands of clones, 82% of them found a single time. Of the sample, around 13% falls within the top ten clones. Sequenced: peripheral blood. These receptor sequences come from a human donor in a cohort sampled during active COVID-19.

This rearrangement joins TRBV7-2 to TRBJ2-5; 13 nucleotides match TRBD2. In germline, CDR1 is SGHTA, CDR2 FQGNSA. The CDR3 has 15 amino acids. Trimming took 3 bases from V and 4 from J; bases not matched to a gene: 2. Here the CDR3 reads CASSFGLAGVETQYF. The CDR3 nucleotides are TGTGCCAGCAGCTTCGGACTAGCGGGGGTAGAGACCCAGTACTTC.

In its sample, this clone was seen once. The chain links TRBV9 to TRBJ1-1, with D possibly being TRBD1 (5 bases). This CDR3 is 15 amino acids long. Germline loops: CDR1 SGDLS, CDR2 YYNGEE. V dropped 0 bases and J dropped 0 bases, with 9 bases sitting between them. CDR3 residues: CASSVGWGLNTEAFF. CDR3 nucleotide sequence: TGTGCCAGCAGCGTAGGTTGGGGCTTGAACACTGAAGCTTTCTTT.

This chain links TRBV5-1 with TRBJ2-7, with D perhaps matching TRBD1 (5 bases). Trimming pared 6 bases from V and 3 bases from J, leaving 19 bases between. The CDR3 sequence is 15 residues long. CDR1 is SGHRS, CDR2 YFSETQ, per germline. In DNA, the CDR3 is TGCGCCAGCACCATCTCAGGGCAGGAACACTACGAGCAGTACTTC. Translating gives CASTISGQEHYEQYF.

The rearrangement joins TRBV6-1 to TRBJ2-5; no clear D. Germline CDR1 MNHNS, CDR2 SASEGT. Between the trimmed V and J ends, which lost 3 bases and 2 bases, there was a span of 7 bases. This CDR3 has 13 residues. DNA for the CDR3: TGTGCCAGCAGTGACGACTTTCAAGAGACCCAGTACTTC. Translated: CASSDDFQETQYF.

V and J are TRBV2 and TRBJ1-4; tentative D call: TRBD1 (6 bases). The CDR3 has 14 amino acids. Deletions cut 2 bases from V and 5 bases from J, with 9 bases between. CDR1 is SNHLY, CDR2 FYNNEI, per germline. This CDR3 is CASSETGKNEKLFF. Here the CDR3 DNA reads TGTGCCAGCAGTGAAACAGGGAAGAATGAAAAACTGTTTTTT.

The CDR3 spells CASSTTTKQQFF. DNA of the CDR3: TGTGCCAGCAGTACCACCACTAAGCAGCAGTTCTTC. The chain employs TRBV6-5 and TRBJ2-1; D call uncertain. Germline V gene sequence: CDR1 MNHEY, CDR2 SVGAGI. Trimming shortened V by 5 bases and J by 11 bases, and 13 bases separated the two germline ends. This CDR3 comprises 12 residues.

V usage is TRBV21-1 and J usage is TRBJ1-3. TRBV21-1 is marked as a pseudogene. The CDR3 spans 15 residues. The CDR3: CASSKARDSGNTIYF. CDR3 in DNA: TGTGCCAGCAGCAAAGCGCGGGACTCTGGAAACACCATATATTTT.

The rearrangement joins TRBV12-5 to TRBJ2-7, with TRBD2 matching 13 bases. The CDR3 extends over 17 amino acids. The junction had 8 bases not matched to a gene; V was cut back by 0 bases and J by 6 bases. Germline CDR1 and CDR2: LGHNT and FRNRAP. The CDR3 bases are TGTGCTAGTGGTTTGGTAACCACTAGCGGGGGGGCCTCCGAGCAGTACTTC. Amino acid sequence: CASGLVTTSGGASEQYF.

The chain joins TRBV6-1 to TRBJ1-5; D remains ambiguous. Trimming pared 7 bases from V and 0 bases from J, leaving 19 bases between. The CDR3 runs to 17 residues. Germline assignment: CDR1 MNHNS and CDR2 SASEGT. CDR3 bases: TGTGCCAGCACGGAAGCCGCACTGGTTTATAGCAATCAGCCCCAGCATTTT. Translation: CASTEAALVYSNQPQHF.

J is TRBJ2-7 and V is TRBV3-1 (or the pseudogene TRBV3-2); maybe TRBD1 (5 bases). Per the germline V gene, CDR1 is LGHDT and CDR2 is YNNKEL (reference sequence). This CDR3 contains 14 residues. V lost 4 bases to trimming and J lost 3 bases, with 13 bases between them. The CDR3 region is CASSPSVTDYEQYV. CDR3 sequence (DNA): TGTGCCAGCAGCCCCTCCGTGACAGACTACGAGCAGTACGTC.